Following are 25 T cell receptor beta chains from one sample sequenced in a study of identical twins. Via MiXCR, TCRdb re-called the 5' RACE reads, giving one row per CDR3 protein. The data contain about 900,000 distinct CDR3 sequences, more than 9% of them singletons. These same records also appear under a second study, on yellow fever vaccine responses in identical twins.

Sequencing was done on a sample of PBMCs. These receptors were obtained from a young woman in good health.

This clonotype was detected a few times. The CDR3 region has the DNA TGTGCCAGCAGTTTCTCAGGGGTGAGGCAGCCCCAGCATTTT. This gives the protein CASSFSGVRQPQHF. The chain has TRBV12-3 or TRBV12-4 and TRBJ1-5; the D gene is possibly TRBD1 (6 bases). There are 14 residues in the CDR3. V gave up 3 bases and J gave up 7 bases, with 13 bases separating them.

This clonotype was recorded at least ten times. The chain has TRBV20-1 and TRBJ1-5; D uncertain. The CDR3 is 13 residues long. Germline lookup yields CDR1 DFQATT and CDR2 SNEGSKA (reference sequence). Between the trimmed V and J ends, which lost 8 bases and 3 bases, there was a span of 14 bases. For the CDR3, the DNA is TGCAGTCCCGAGGGAGCGATCAATCAGCCCCAGCATTTT. Protein sequence: CSPEGAINQPQHF.

This clonotype was picked up a small number of times. The chain couples TRBV5-1 to TRBJ2-7; D may be TRBD1 or TRBD2 (5 bases each). The V end lost 2 bases, the J end lost 3 bases, and 15 bases lay between the germline ends. The CDR3 spans 15 residues. Germline CDR1 SGHRS, CDR2 YFSETQ. The CDR3 reads CASSFREYLGYEQYV. CDR3 DNA sequence: TGCGCCAGCAGCTTCAGGGAGTACTTAGGCTACGAGCAGTACGTC.

This clonotype turned up a few times. This rearrangement joins TRBV12-3 or TRBV12-4 to TRBJ2-2; D remains ambiguous. V was clipped by 7 bases and J by 3 bases, with 15 bases between them. The CDR3 consists of 15 residues. The CDR3 loop reads CASTLWKLDTGELFF. Written as DNA, the CDR3 is TGTGCCAGCACCCTGTGGAAATTGGACACCGGGGAGCTGTTTTTT.

This chain links TRBV12-3 or TRBV12-4 with TRBJ2-7; 10 bases agree with TRBD1. This CDR3 has 14 amino acids. V dropped 6 bases and J dropped 5; count of bases not matched to a gene: 7. The CDR3 region is CASRRGTGVDEQYF. CDR3 coding DNA: TGTGCCAGCAGGCGAGGGACAGGGGTCGACGAGCAGTACTTC.

The genes are TRBV20-1 and TRBJ2-1; D ambiguous. CDR3 length: 12 amino acids. Germline CDR1 and CDR2: DFQATT and SNEGSKA (reference sequence). Trimming removed 2 bases from V and 7 bases from J, with 9 bases in between. CDR3 amino acids: CSARKGQNEQFF. CDR3 nucleotide sequence: TGCAGTGCTAGAAAGGGTCAGAATGAGCAGTTCTTC.

This clonotype was detected only a few times. V is TRBV4-1 and J is TRBJ1-5; no definite D call. Germline values: CDR1 MGHRA, CDR2 YSYEKL. This CDR3 has 16 residues. Trimming left V 1 base short and J 0 bases short, with 10 bases between. Here the CDR3 DNA reads TGCGCCAGCAGCCAAGTGTCCAGGAATAGCAATCAGCCCCAGCATTTT. Encoded protein: CASSQVSRNSNQPQHF.

The V and J genes are TRBV3-1 and TRBJ2-7; D remains ambiguous. V was clipped by 2 bases and J by 5 bases, with 10 bases between them. This CDR3 region has 13 residues. CDR1 and CDR2 (germline): LGHDT, YNNKEL (reference sequence). CDR3 sequence (DNA): TGTGCCAGCAGCCAAATTAGGGTGAACGAGCAGTACTTC. This translates into CASSQIRVNEQYF.

The chain has TRBV7-9 and TRBJ1-4; D is uncertain. Germline lookup yields CDR1 SEHNR and CDR2 FQNEAQ (reference sequence). The CDR3 has 13 amino acids. Trimming removed 2 bases at V and 14 bases at J, with 15 bases between. The CDR3 DNA reads as TGTGCCAGCAGCTTACCCACCCGGAAACGGCTGTTTTTT. Translation: CASSLPTRKRLFF.

This clonotype was seen at least ten times. The J gene is TRBJ2-1, the V gene TRBV24-1, with D perhaps matching TRBD2 (6 bases). V was trimmed by 9 bases and J by 4 bases, leaving 12 bases between them. CDR3 length: 13 residues. Germline V gives CDR1 KGHDR, CDR2 SFDVKD. CDR3 protein: CATSSGGYNEQFF. CDR3 bases: TGTGCCACCTCAAGCGGAGGGTACAATGAGCAGTTCTTC.

This clonotype was detected only a few times. The chain combines TRBV28 with TRBJ1-6; no definite D call. The CDR3 sequence is 13 residues long. The germline V and J ends were trimmed by 6 bases and 10 bases, with 13 bases remaining between them. CDR1 and CDR2 (germline): MDHEN, SYDVKM. The DNA for the CDR3 is TGTGCCAGCAGCACCTTCTCGGAATCACCCCTCCACTTT. This gives the protein CASSTFSESPLHF.

This clonotype was picked up a small number of times. The chain combines TRBV28 with TRBJ1-1; D is ambiguous. CDR3 length: 16 residues. CDR1 is MDHEN, CDR2 SYDVKM, per germline. V dropped 6 bases and J dropped 1 base, with 18 bases sitting between them. The CDR3 loop reads CASSSKGLDGNTEAFF. CDR3 DNA sequence: TGTGCCAGCAGCTCAAAAGGGCTCGATGGGAACACTGAAGCTTTCTTT.

The chain combines TRBV29-1 with TRBJ1-2, with TRBD1 matching 7 bases. Germline V gives CDR1 SQVTM, CDR2 ANQGSEA. The CDR3 extends over 14 amino acids. The trim removed 8 bases at V and 2 bases at J, leaving 11 bases unmatched. CDR3 loop: CSPPGDRINYGYTF. CDR3 nucleotides: TGCAGCCCCCCAGGGGACAGAATAAACTATGGCTACACCTTC. The variable domain in full, completed from reference TRBV29-1 and TRBJ1-2, reads SAVISQKPSRDICQRGTSLTIQCQVDSQVTMMFWYRQQPGQSLTLIATANQGSEATYESGFVIDKFPISRPNLTFSTLTVSNMSPEDSSIYLCSPPGDRINYGYTFGSGTRLTVV.

The J gene is TRBJ2-5, the V gene TRBV7-9; no reliable D call. V lost 0 bases, J lost 5 bases, and 13 bases lay in between. Per germline, CDR1 SEHNR and CDR2 FQNEAQ (reference sequence). This CDR3 is 15 amino acids long. CDR3: CASSLAPLFGETQYF. The CDR3 nucleotides read TGTGCCAGCAGCTTAGCTCCGTTGTTTGGGGAGACCCAGTACTTC.

The chain couples TRBV12-3 or TRBV12-4 to TRBJ2-1, with D possibly being TRBD1 (5 bases). Trimming shortened V by 3 bases and J by 6 bases, and 9 bases separated the two germline ends. The CDR3 has 13 amino acids. The CDR3 spells CASSFLDTNEQFF. DNA of the CDR3: TGTGCCAGCAGTTTCCTGGACACCAATGAGCAGTTCTTC.

This clonotype was found many times. V is TRBV2 and J is TRBJ2-2; 13 bases match TRBD2. There are 17 residues in the CDR3. Trimming cost V 2 bases and J 6 bases; bases outside gene matches: 6. Germline values: CDR1 SNHLY, CDR2 FYNNEI. The CDR3 sequence: CASSEFGLAGVSGELFF. The CDR3 DNA reads as TGTGCCAGCAGTGAATTCGGACTAGCGGGAGTGTCCGGGGAGCTGTTTTTT.

This clonotype was seen more than once but under ten times. CDR3 nucleotide sequence: TGTGCCAGCAGACGAAGCGGTGACATTCTCTATGGCTACACCTTC. Amino acids: CASRRSGDILYGYTF. This sequence joins TRBV6-1 and TRBJ1-2; D remains unclear. V was shortened by 6 bases and J by 4 bases, with 18 bases between the two germline ends. This CDR3 is 15 amino acids long. The germline CDR1 and CDR2 sequences are MNHNS and SASEGT.

This clonotype occurred a few times. This chain uses TRBV27 with TRBJ2-1; D is perhaps TRBD1 or TRBD2 (5 bases each). Germline V gene data show CDR1 as MNHEY and CDR2 as SMNVEV (reference sequence). Trimming took 6 bases from V and 12 from J, leaving 21 bases between them. CDR3 length: 14 amino acids. CDR3 residues: CASRNSGINRGQFF. The CDR3 DNA is TGTGCCAGCAGAAACTCAGGGATAAACCGGGGGCAGTTCTTC.

Many counts were recorded for this clonotype. V and J are TRBV5-1 and TRBJ1-5, with D tentatively TRBD1 (5 bases). The V end lost 2 bases, the J end lost 9 bases, and 15 bases lay between the germline ends. The length of the CDR3 is 14 residues. CDR1 is SGHRS, CDR2 YFSETQ, per germline. The chain's CDR3 is CASSLDPRRGPQHF. DNA of the CDR3: TGCGCCAGCAGCTTAGACCCTCGGAGGGGGCCCCAGCATTTT.

There are many counts of this clonotype. This sequence joins TRBV29-1 and TRBJ2-2; no clear D gene. Germline V lookup: CDR1 SQVTM, CDR2 ANQGSEA. The CDR3 runs 12 residues. Trimming stripped 5 bases from V and 3 bases from J, with 7 bases between. Written as DNA, the CDR3 is TGCAGCGTTCGGCTTTACACCGGGGAGCTGTTTTTT. Translated, it gives CSVRLYTGELFF.

The rearrangement links TRBV29-1 to TRBJ2-7; 13 nucleotides agree with TRBD2. Germline V gives CDR1 SQVTM, CDR2 ANQGSEA. This CDR3 has 14 residues. V lost 7 bases and J lost 3; bases outside the gene matches: 6. The CDR3 coding sequence is TGCAGCGCAAGGACTAGCGGGAGTGGCTACGAGCAGTACTTC. Its translation is CSARTSGSGYEQYF.

This clonotype has a handful of counts. The rearrangement uses TRBV6-5 and TRBJ2-3, with TRBD2 matching over 8 bases. CDR1 MNHEY and CDR2 SVGAGI come from the germline V gene. CDR3 size: 16 residues. J was trimmed by 1 base and V by 2 bases; bases with no gene match: 5. The CDR3 region is CASSYVKAGGTDTQYF. DNA for the CDR3: TGTGCCAGCAGTTACGTTAAAGCGGGGGGCACAGATACGCAGTATTTT.

In this sample, this clonotype turned up a few times. The chain employs TRBV12-3 or TRBV12-4 and TRBJ2-2; D may be TRBD1 or TRBD2 (5 bases each). This CDR3 comprises 15 residues. V lost 6 bases and J lost 4, with 15 bases in between. Here the CDR3 DNA reads TGTGCCAGCAGCAAAATGGACGGGACCACCGGGGAGCTGTTTTTT. Amino acid sequence: CASSKMDGTTGELFF.

This chain connects TRBV5-1 to TRBJ2-5; no clear D. V lost 4 bases and J lost 5, with 18 bases in between. The CDR3 consists of 15 residues. The germline V gene has CDR1 SGHRS and CDR2 YFSETQ. The CDR3 nucleotides read TGCGCCAGCAGCCAGGACCTTGGACCCAGGGAGACCCAGTACTTC. Protein sequence: CASSQDLGPRETQYF.

This clonotype was counted at least ten times. The V and J genes are TRBV12-3 or TRBV12-4 and TRBJ1-1; maybe TRBD1 (6 bases). This CDR3 has 14 residues. Trimming stripped 4 bases from V and 1 base from J, with 10 bases between. This CDR3 is CASSSGTPNTEAFF. For the CDR3, the DNA is TGTGCCAGCAGTTCCGGGACACCGAACACTGAAGCTTTCTTT.